This T cell receptor beta chain was retrieved from a study of cytomegalovirus exposure and HLA in healthy donors. From germline, CDR1 is MNHEY and CDR2 SVGAGI. The CDR3 consists of 12 residues. Trimming stripped 6 bases from V and 9 bases from J, with 12 bases between. Here immunoSEQ multiplex PCR was the method, and the copy in TCRdb shows in-frame clones only, minus some. The sample contains 100,000 to 150,000 clones, roughly 90% of which appear only once. The sequence was obtained from a man aged 25 to 40 in good health and CMV-seronegative. Sequencing input: PBMCs. The J gene is TRBJ2-1, the V gene TRBV6-5; a weak D match, TRBD2 (7 bases). As DNA, the CDR3 is TGTGCCAGCAGACTAGGGGGGGGTGAGCAGTTCTTC. This encodes CASRLGGGEQFF.